This TCR beta chain was sequenced in a study of blood T cell repertoires in COVID-19. In the study overall: The United States, Italy and Spain provided the acute and convalescent COVID-19 samples. The analysed material was cDNA or gDNA that came from T cells, B-cell-depleted T cells, or PBMCs.

This clone was seen only a few times. Here immunoSEQ multiplex PCR was the method, and the copy in TCRdb shows in-frame clones only, minus some. The table shows approximately 180,000 clones, with 88% occurring only once. The sequence derives from a human donor in a cohort sampled during active COVID-19. The sample taken for sequencing was peripheral blood.

Here the CDR3 reads CASSVLAGGSRRSTDTQYF. The CDR3 DNA reads TGTGCCAGCAGTGTACTAGCGGGGGGGTCGAGACGTAGCACAGATACGCAGTATTTT. V gene TRBV2 combines with J gene TRBJ2-3; 13 positions agree with TRBD2. Germline CDR1 SNHLY, CDR2 FYNNEI. The CDR3 contains 19 residues. Trimming at V came to 4 bases and at J to 0 bases, leaving 10 bases not matched to a gene.